Described below is a single T cell receptor (beta chain) sequence and its context. The data derive from a study of Tregs in tolerant kidney transplant recipients. Here immunoSEQ multiplex PCR was the method, and the copy in TCRdb shows in-frame clones only, minus some. Altogether fewer than 100,000 clones are present, under 95% being singletons, with the ten largest covering approximately 0.37%. Unstimulated Tregs (CD4+CD25+CD127-) and CD4+CD25- non-Tregs were sorted from PBMCs. The CDR3 sequence is 14 residues long. V gave up 2 bases and J gave up 4 bases, with 11 bases separating them. The germline gives CDR1 SGHAT, CDR2 FQDESV (reference sequence).

This TCR was recovered from a human donor who received a combined kidney and bone marrow transplant. The genes are TRBV11-1 and TRBJ1-2, with D maybe TRBD1 (5 bases). The source was Tregs from blood, collected before the transplant. CDR3 DNA: TGTGCCAGCAGCTTAAGTGACAGAGCCTATGGCTACACCTTC. Amino acid sequence: CASSLSDRAYGYTF.